This TCR beta chain was observed in a study of T cell responses to AZD1222 COVID-19 vaccine. Comment on this clone: Its antigen is undetermined.

Points from the study as a whole: There were vaccine-associated CD4 TCRs across spike, dominant at 160-218 and 743-854. Among spike-specific TCRs, nearly half reportedly target unmutated variant regions.

Trimming shortened V by 7 bases and J by 0 bases, and 12 bases separated the two germline ends. The CDR3 length is 14 residues. From germline, CDR1 is SQVTM and CDR2 ANQGSEA. The protocol was immunoSEQ multiplex PCR, while the TCRdb copy is restricted to in-frame clones and leaves out a portion. The repertoire holds some 100,000 clones, 80% to 90% seen once, with about 2.5% in the top ten. The TCR sequence derives from an adult who received the AZD1222 COVID-19 vaccine. Sample: peripheral blood, taken 28 days after the second AZD1222 dose. J is TRBJ2-2 and V is TRBV29-1, with no clear D. Written as DNA, the CDR3 is TGCAGCGCTCCCGTCCCGGCGAACACCGGGGAGCTGTTTTTT. Its translation is CSAPVPANTGELFF.